A selection of T cell receptor beta chains follows, all from one sample in a study of OX40 agonist ivuxolimab in advanced cancers. Generated by immunoSEQ multiplex PCR, the TCRdb table keeps only in-frame clones and is missing some. The table includes some 80,000 clones, 75% to 90% detected once. Material: CD4+ or CD8+ T cells sorted from blood, obtained in a trial of the OX40 agonist ivuxolimab. The receptor source for this set is an adult with an advanced solid tumor such as melanoma, head and neck, liver or kidney cancer. The CDR3 runs from the conserved cysteine through the conserved F or W. A D gene is named only where the DNA matches it firmly.

V gene: TRBV6-6
J gene: TRBJ1-5
D gene: .
CDR3 DNA: TGTGCCAGCAGTTCCGTTGGGCAGCCCCAGCATTTT
CDR3 protein: CASSSVGQPQHF

V gene: TRBV18
J gene: TRBJ1-2
D gene: TRBD1
CDR3 DNA: TGTGCCAGCTCACCACGGGCAGGGGGCGATGGCTACACCTTC
CDR3 protein: CASSPRAGGDGYTF

V gene: TRBV7-8
J gene: TRBJ2-7
D gene: TRBD2
CDR3 DNA: TGTGCCAGCAGCTCGCGTAGCGGGTTAGCTGCCTACGAGCAGTACTTC
CDR3 protein: CASSSRSGLAAYEQYF

V gene: TRBV6-1
J gene: TRBJ2-3
D gene: TRBD2
CDR3 DNA: TGTGCCAGCAGTGATCGGCGGGGGGGGTCAGATACGCAGTATTTT
CDR3 protein: CASSDRRGGSDTQYF

V gene: TRBV30
J gene: TRBJ1-4
D gene: TRBD1
CDR3 DNA: TGTGCCTGGAGTGTACCCGGACAGGGGAATGAAAAACTGTTTTTT
CDR3 protein: CAWSVPGQGNEKLFF

V gene: TRBV2
J gene: TRBJ2-7
D gene: .
CDR3 DNA: TGTGCCAGCAGAAACACGAGGATGGCCTACGAGCAGTACTTC
CDR3 protein: CASRNTRMAYEQYF

V gene: TRBV29-1
J gene: TRBJ1-4
D gene: .
CDR3 DNA: TGCAGCGTCCTACCTCTTACAGGGAAACTGTTTTTT
CDR3 protein: CSVLPLTGKLFF

V gene: TRBV9
J gene: TRBJ2-5
D gene: TRBD2
CDR3 DNA: TGTGCCAGCAGCACCCCTAGCGGTGGGGGGGAGACCCAGTACTTC
CDR3 protein: CASSTPSGGGETQYF

V gene: TRBV6-5
J gene: TRBJ1-2
D gene: TRBD1
CDR3 DNA: TGTGCCAGCAGCAATGGACAGGGCTTTTTAGGCTACACCTTC
CDR3 protein: CASSNGQGFLGYTF

V gene: TRBV5-4
J gene: TRBJ2-3
D gene: .
CDR3 DNA: TGTGCCAGCAGCTTGTTCCTAGATACGCAGTATTTT
CDR3 protein: CASSLFLDTQYF

V gene: TRBV10-3
J gene: TRBJ1-6
D gene: TRBD1
CDR3 DNA: TGTGCCATCAACCTGGACAGGAATTCACCCCTCCACTTT
CDR3 protein: CAINLDRNSPLHF

V gene: TRBV20-1
J gene: TRBJ2-7
D gene: .
CDR3 DNA: TGCAGTGCTGAGTCGTCCTACGAGCAGTACTTC
CDR3 protein: CSAESSYEQYF

V gene: TRBV7-8
J gene: TRBJ1-2
D gene: .
CDR3 DNA: TGTGCCAGCAGCTTGGGTACGGACCGACGGATCAACTATGGCTACACCTTC
CDR3 protein: CASSLGTDRRINYGYTF

V gene: TRBV19
J gene: TRBJ1-3
D gene: TRBD1
CDR3 DNA: TGTGCCAGTAGTAGCCGGACAGGGGAAGGAAACACCATATATTTT
CDR3 protein: CASSSRTGEGNTIYF

V gene: TRBV2
J gene: TRBJ2-1
D gene: .
CDR3 DNA: TGTGCCAGCAGTACGGACGTGAACAATGAGCAGTTCTTC
CDR3 protein: CASSTDVNNEQFF

V gene: TRBV11-3
J gene: TRBJ2-1
D gene: .
CDR3 DNA: TGTGCCAGCAGCTTAGGAGGGGAAGGTGAGCAGTTCTTC
CDR3 protein: CASSLGGEGEQFF

V gene: TRBV7-9
J gene: TRBJ2-7
D gene: TRBD1
CDR3 DNA: TGTGCCAGCACCAGAGACAGGGCCTACGAGCAGTACTTC
CDR3 protein: CASTRDRAYEQYF

V gene: TRBV29-1
J gene: TRBJ1-2
D gene: .
CDR3 DNA: TGCAGCGTTGAAAAGGGAAACTATGGCTACACCTTC
CDR3 protein: CSVEKGNYGYTF

V gene: TRBV7-8
J gene: TRBJ2-3
D gene: TRBD2
CDR3 DNA: TGTGCCAGCAGTCTAGGGAGGGTCACAGATACGCAGTATTTT
CDR3 protein: CASSLGRVTDTQYF

V gene: TRBV5-6
J gene: TRBJ2-7
D gene: TRBD2
CDR3 DNA: TGTGCCAGCAGCTTCGGACTAGCGGGAGGCGAGCAGTACTTC
CDR3 protein: CASSFGLAGGEQYF

V gene: TRBV7-9
J gene: TRBJ1-2
D gene: .
CDR3 DNA: TGTGCCAGCAGCTTCGGGTCCAACCGGGGCTACACCTTC
CDR3 protein: CASSFGSNRGYTF

V gene: TRBV19
J gene: TRBJ2-1
D gene: TRBD2
CDR3 DNA: TGTGCCAGTAGTATCCTAGCGGGGGGGCCGGGTTGGAATGAGCAGTTCTTC
CDR3 protein: CASSILAGGPGWNEQFF

V gene: TRBV27
J gene: TRBJ2-1
D gene: TRBD2
CDR3 DNA: TGTGCCAGCAGTCCGGGACTAGCGGGGGGCCGCTCCTACAATGAGCAGTTCTTC
CDR3 protein: CASSPGLAGGRSYNEQFF